The 27 T cell receptor beta chains reported below all come from one sample, sequenced in a study of shared clonotypes between healthy human individuals. Repertoires were generated with immunoSEQ multiplex PCR, while TCRdb's copy carries only in-frame clones and drops some. The profile covers about 2 million clones, with 90% to 95% appearing a single time and about 0.13% taken by the ten largest. The sequencing input was naive CD4+ T cells sorted from blood. Subset reported: CD45RA+ positively selected. The receptors come from a man between 18 and 35 years old in good health.

The V and J genes are TRBV6-6 and TRBJ2-7; D may be TRBD2 (6 bases). The germline CDR1 and CDR2 sequences are MNHNY and SVGAGI (reference sequence). The V and J ends lost 8 bases and 5 bases respectively, with 22 bases between them. CDR3 size: 15 residues. The CDR3 nucleotides read TGTGCCAGCTTTCAACAACCCGGGGGTAACCACGAGCAGTACTTC. It specifies CASFQQPGGNHEQYF.

The chain links TRBV30 to TRBJ2-7; no clear D. Germline CDR1 is GTSNPN and CDR2 is SVGIG (reference sequence). The CDR3 covers 12 residues. V shed 1 base and J shed 4 bases, with 8 bases lying between them. For the CDR3, the DNA is TGTGCCTGGAGTGCAGGAAAATACGAGCAGTACTTC. Its translation: CAWSAGKYEQYF. Complete variable domain (other parts from reference TRBV30 and TRBJ2-7): SQTIHQWPATLVQPVGSPLSLECTVEGTSNPNLYWYRQAAGRGLQLLFYSVGIGQISSEVPQNLSASRPQDRQFILSSKKLLLSDSGFYLCAWSAGKYEQYFGPGTRLTVT.

This clone came up a few times. The chain recombines TRBV19 with TRBJ2-1; 8 bases line up with TRBD1. V gave up 3 bases and J gave up 4 bases; unmatched junction bases: 5. CDR3 length equals 15 residues. Germline V lookup: CDR1 LNHDA, CDR2 SQIVND (reference sequence). The CDR3 DNA sequence: TGTGCCAGTAGTATCGCCAGGGGGCTATACAATGAGCAGTTCTTC. This sequence encodes CASSIARGLYNEQFF. The full variable domain, rest sourced from reference TRBV19 and TRBJ2-1, is DGGITQSPKYLFRKEGQNVTLSCEQNLNHDAMYWYRQDPGQGLRLIYYSQIVNDFQKGDIAEGYSVSREKKESFPLTVTSAQKNPTAFYLCASSIARGLYNEQFFGPGTRLTVL.

CDR3 sequence (DNA): TGTGCCAGCAGCTTAGATCCTCCTGGGACAGGGATCTCCCCACCACCCCTCCACTTT. Translation: CASSLDPPGTGISPPPLHF. The chain is built from TRBV7-9 and TRBJ1-6, with 9 bases that match TRBD1. This CDR3 is built from 19 residues. The germline V gene has CDR1 SEHNR and CDR2 FQNEAQ (reference sequence). With V trimmed by 1 base and J by 11 bases, 18 bases remained unmatched.

A note on this clone: The same CDR3 can be traced to other DNA sequences in this sample. V usage is TRBV10-3 and J usage is TRBJ2-7; D not certain. Trimming removed 0 bases at V and 1 base at J, with 1 base between. Germline V gene sequence: CDR1 ENHRY, CDR2 SYGVKD. The CDR3 contains 12 residues. The CDR3 sequence: CAISESSYEQYF. CDR3 coding DNA: TGTGCCATCAGTGAGTCTTCCTACGAGCAGTACTTC.

This clone was recorded only once. This rearrangement joins TRBV2 to TRBJ1-3; D is undetermined. Germline assignment: CDR1 SNHLY and CDR2 FYNNEI. CDR3 size: 14 residues. V lost 6 bases, J lost 0 bases, and 9 bases lay in between. CDR3: CASSAQYSGNTIYF. CDR3 nucleotide sequence: TGTGCCAGCAGCGCCCAGTACTCTGGAAACACCATATATTTT.

On this clone: Other DNA sequences in the sample encode the same CDR3. This chain connects TRBV9 to TRBJ2-1; 8 bases match TRBD2. The CDR3 length is 15 residues. Germline V gene lookup returns CDR1 SGDLS and CDR2 YYNGEE. The trim removed 3 bases at V and 2 bases at J, leaving 4 bases unmatched. CDR3: CASSAAGGPYNEQFF. The CDR3 coding sequence is TGTGCCAGCAGCGCGGCGGGGGGCCCCTACAATGAGCAGTTCTTC.

A few counts support this clone. The chain recombines TRBV6-1 with TRBJ1-1; TRBD1 might be the D (5 bases). Trimming left V 6 bases short and J 0 bases short, with 8 bases between. From germline, CDR1 is MNHNS and CDR2 SASEGT. The CDR3 consists of 13 residues. The CDR3 DNA is TGTGCCAGCAGAGAGGGGCTGAACACTGAAGCTTTCTTT. This encodes CASREGLNTEAFF.

The CDR3 sequence: CASSARTGSYNEQFF. For the CDR3, the DNA is TGTGCCAGCAGTGCCCGGACGGGCTCCTACAATGAGCAGTTCTTC. This rearrangement joins TRBV2 to TRBJ2-1; D call uncertain. Germline CDR1 SNHLY, CDR2 FYNNEI. CDR3 size: 15 residues. With 4 bases removed from V and 0 bases from J, the gap between germline ends came to 10 bases.

The genes are TRBV18 and TRBJ1-3; no clear D. In germline, CDR1 is KGHSH, CDR2 LQKENI. This CDR3 contains 17 residues. V lost 0 bases and J lost 0, with 12 bases in between. The CDR3 region is CASSPPNSLSSGNTIYF. The CDR3 DNA follows: TGTGCCAGCTCACCACCGAACAGCCTAAGCTCTGGAAACACCATATATTTT.

This sequence joins TRBV5-6 and TRBJ2-7; 9 bases fit TRBD1. J gave up 3 bases and V 3 bases, and 7 bases lay outside the gene matches. Germline V gives CDR1 SGHDT, CDR2 YYEEEE. The CDR3 sequence is 15 residues long. The CDR3 bases are TGTGCCAGCAGCTCGGGGGTGGGACAGGGCTACGAGCAGTACTTC. Its translation is CASSSGVGQGYEQYF.

The rearrangement joins TRBV6-5 to TRBJ2-5, with TRBD1 as a possible D gene (6 bases). CDR3 length: 15 amino acids. The germline V and J ends were trimmed by 4 bases and 5 bases, with 17 bases remaining between them. Germline values: CDR1 MNHEY, CDR2 SVGAGI. For the CDR3, the DNA is TGTGCCAGCAGTTGGGGCAGGGGCAAACAGGAGACCCAGTACTTC. Protein: CASSWGRGKQETQYF.

The chain uses TRBV6-1 and TRBJ1-1; D remains ambiguous. The CDR3 has 15 amino acids. The germline CDR1 and CDR2 sequences are MNHNS and SASEGT. The V end lost 3 bases, the J end lost 0 bases, and 11 bases lay between the germline ends. CDR3 protein: CASSESDQMNTEAFF. CDR3 in DNA: TGTGCCAGCAGTGAGTCAGATCAAATGAACACTGAAGCTTTCTTT.

V usage is TRBV9 and J usage is TRBJ2-1; 9 bases map to TRBD2. The CDR3 is 19 amino acids. Germline V gene data show CDR1 as SGDLS and CDR2 as YYNGEE. After removal of 0 bases from V and 0 bases from J, the junction contained 10 bases not matched to a gene. CDR3 in amino acids: CASSVEVASGVGSYNEQFF. The CDR3, as DNA: TGTGCCAGCAGCGTAGAAGTTGCTAGCGGGGTCGGCTCCTACAATGAGCAGTTCTTC. The entire variable domain, with the rest obtained from reference TRBV9 and TRBJ2-1, is as follows: DSGVTQTPKHLITATGQRVTLRCSPRSGDLSVYWYQQSLDQGLQFLIQYYNGEERAKGNILERFSAQQFPDLHSELNLSSLELGDSALYFCASSVEVASGVGSYNEQFFGPGTRLTVL.

The gene calls are TRBV5-1 and TRBJ2-1, with 7 bases lining up with TRBD2. Germline trimming cut 1 base from V and 6 bases from J; bases unmatched to any gene: 13. The CDR3 sequence is 17 residues long. CDR1 is SGHRS and CDR2 is YFSETQ in the germline V gene. The CDR3 loop is CASSLTLGAGLGNEQFF. The DNA of the CDR3 is TGCGCCAGCAGCTTGACCCTCGGAGCGGGATTAGGCAATGAGCAGTTCTTC.

The rearrangement uses TRBV29-1 and TRBJ1-1; unclear D gene. This CDR3 has 12 amino acids. The germline V gene encodes CDR1 SQVTM and CDR2 ANQGSEA. The V gene lost 3 bases and the J gene lost 6 bases, with 11 bases spanning the gap. CDR3 DNA: TGCAGCGTTGAGGGAAGGGTGGCTGAAGCTTTCTTT. Its translation: CSVEGRVAEAFF. Combining the CDR3 with reference TRBV29-1 and TRBJ1-1 gives the whole variable domain SAVISQKPSRDICQRGTSLTIQCQVDSQVTMMFWYRQQPGQSLTLIATANQGSEATYESGFVIDKFPISRPNLTFSTLTVSNMSPEDSSIYLCSVEGRVAEAFFGQGTRLTVV.

J is TRBJ2-3 and V is TRBV10-3, with 8 nucleotides matching TRBD1. The V and J ends lost 10 bases and 2 bases, in that order; junction bases with no gene match: 8. The germline CDR1 and CDR2 sequences are ENHRY and SYGVKD. The CDR3 length is 14 residues. CDR3 loop: CATGTGGLTDTQYF. CDR3 nucleotide sequence: TGTGCCACCGGGACAGGAGGACTCACAGATACGCAGTATTTT.

The gene calls are TRBV7-2 and TRBJ2-1; 8 nucleotides agree with TRBD2. The V gene end was trimmed by 5 bases and the J gene end by 3 bases; junction bases not matched to a gene: 6. The CDR3 has 15 amino acids. CDR1 SGHTA and CDR2 FQGNSA come from the germline V gene. For the CDR3, the DNA is TGTGCCAGCAGCCGGTTAGCGGGACTCTACAATGAGCAGTTCTTC. Protein sequence: CASSRLAGLYNEQFF. The variable domain in full, with the rest retrieved from reference TRBV7-2 and TRBJ2-1, is GAGVSQSPSNKVTEKGKDVELRCDPISGHTALYWYRQSLGQGLEFLIYFQGNSAPDKSGLPSDRFSAERTGGSVSTLTIQRTQQEDSAVYLCASSRLAGLYNEQFFGPGTRLTVL.

The J gene is TRBJ2-1, the V gene TRBV11-2, with D unresolved. The CDR3 loop spans 14 amino acids. CDR1 is SGHAT and CDR2 is FQNNGV in the germline V gene. V was pared by 4 bases and J by 7 bases, with 14 bases between. CDR3 sequence: CASSSVPPFNEQFF. The CDR3 DNA follows: TGTGCCAGCAGCTCTGTCCCCCCATTTAATGAGCAGTTCTTC.

V is TRBV19 and J is TRBJ2-7; D uncertain. Trimming shortened V by 5 bases and J by 0 bases, and 8 bases separated the two germline ends. The V gene's germline CDR1 is LNHDA and CDR2 SQIVND (reference sequence). This CDR3 region has 13 residues. CDR3 DNA: TGTGCCAGTAGTTCGCTGATCTCCTACGAGCAGTACTTC. Residues: CASSSLISYEQYF.

J is TRBJ2-3 and V is TRBV10-3, with TRBD1 identical over 7 bases. The V gene's germline CDR1 is ENHRY and CDR2 SYGVKD. With 0 bases clipped from V and 10 bases from J, the junction kept 19 bases outside the gene matches. The CDR3 extends over 18 amino acids. The DNA for the CDR3 is TGTGCCATCAGTGAGTCGGGGATGACAGGGCTAGGGGTAGTCCCGCAGTATTTT. Protein sequence: CAISESGMTGLGVVPQYF.

V is TRBV6-1 and J is TRBJ1-1; 8 bases map to TRBD1. V lost 10 bases, J lost 3 bases, and 7 bases stayed unmatched. Germline values: CDR1 MNHNS, CDR2 SASEGT. The CDR3 runs 13 residues. The CDR3 DNA follows: TGTGCCACGGACGACAGGGGTTACACTGAAGCTTTCTTT. Translated: CATDDRGYTEAFF.

This rearrangement joins TRBV4-3 to TRBJ2-7, with D tentatively TRBD2 (5 bases). Trimming shortened V by 0 bases and J by 5 bases, and 11 bases separated the two germline ends. The CDR3 covers 14 residues. CDR1 and CDR2 (germline): LGHNA, YSLEER. CDR3 nucleotides: TGCGCCAGCAGCCAAGAGCGAGGGTTCAACGAGCAGTACTTC. Amino acids: CASSQERGFNEQYF.

This sequence joins TRBV9 and TRBJ2-3, with D tentatively TRBD2 (5 bases). With 0 bases removed from V and 6 bases from J, the gap between germline ends came to 8 bases. The CDR3 contains 13 residues. The V gene's germline CDR1 is SGDLS and CDR2 YYNGEE. The CDR3 loop reads CASSVAAGDTQYF. CDR3 coding DNA: TGTGCCAGCAGCGTAGCTGCGGGTGATACGCAGTATTTT.

CDR3 nucleotide sequence: TGTGCCAGCAGCTTAGTAACGGGGGGCGGTGAGACCCAGTACTTC. Amino acids: CASSLVTGGGETQYF. The chain has TRBV7-6 and TRBJ2-5; a weak D match, TRBD2 (7 bases). This CDR3 region has 15 residues. The V end was cut by 1 base, the J end by 5 bases, with 14 bases between. Germline lookup yields CDR1 SGHVS and CDR2 FNYEAQ.

This clone has only a few counts. V and J are TRBV7-2 and TRBJ2-5; 10 bases match TRBD2. CDR3 length: 16 residues. Germline V gives CDR1 SGHTA, CDR2 FQGNSA. Trimming cost V 5 bases and J 2 bases; bases outside gene matches: 8. The CDR3 DNA follows: TGTGCCAGCAGCATCCAACTAGCGGGAAGTCAAGAGACCCAGTACTTC. This codes for CASSIQLAGSQETQYF.

Turning to this clone: At one end, the junction sequence differs from germline, possibly due to a read error. This chain joins TRBV5-5 and TRBJ2-3, with D uncertain. Germline CDR1 and CDR2: SGHKS and YYEKEE (reference sequence). This CDR3 is built from 14 residues. Written as DNA, the CDR3 is TGTGCCACCAGCCCGACCGATTGGGCAGATACGCAGTATTTT. Encoded protein: CATSPTDWADTQYF.